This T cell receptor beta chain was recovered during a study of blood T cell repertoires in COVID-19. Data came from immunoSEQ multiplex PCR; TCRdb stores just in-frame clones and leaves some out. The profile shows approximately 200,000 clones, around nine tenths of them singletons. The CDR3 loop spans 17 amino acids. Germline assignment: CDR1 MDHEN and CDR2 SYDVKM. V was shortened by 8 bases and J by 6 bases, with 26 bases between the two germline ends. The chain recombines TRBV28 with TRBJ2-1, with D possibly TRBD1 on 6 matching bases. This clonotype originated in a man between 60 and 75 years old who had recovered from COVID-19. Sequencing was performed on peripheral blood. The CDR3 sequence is CASLTGFGVGTPNEQFF. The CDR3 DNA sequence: TGTGCCAGCCTCACGGGATTCGGGGTTGGGACACCCAATGAGCAGTTCTTC.